This TCR beta chain was sequenced in a study of cytomegalovirus exposure and HLA in healthy donors. Researchers ran the PCR with 60 Vbeta and 13 Jbeta primers. Profiled with immunoSEQ multiplex PCR; TCRdb holds only in-frame clones, not every one. The repertoire holds 150,000 to 200,000 clones, with less than 90% as singletons. The origin of this receptor is a boy aged 2 to 10 in good health and CMV-seronegative. Sequenced input: PBMCs.

CDR3 sequence (DNA): TGTGCCAGCAGCTCGGACAGGGGTGGCGGTCAGCCCCAGCATTTT. Protein: CASSSDRGGGQPQHF. The chain has TRBV5-8 and TRBJ1-5; 9 nucleotides align to TRBD1. After removal of 3 bases from V and 6 bases from J, the junction contained 7 bases not matched to a gene. The germline V gene encodes CDR1 SGHTS and CDR2 YDEGEE. CDR3 length: 15 residues.